The following is a TCR beta chain sequence with its context. These data originate in a study of control samples from healthy donors and cancer patients. This CDR3 is 15 amino acids long. V shed 6 bases and J shed 0 bases, with 12 bases lying between them. The germline V gene encodes CDR1 WNHNN and CDR2 SYGVQD (reference sequence). Repertoires were generated with immunoSEQ multiplex PCR, while TCRdb's copy carries only in-frame clones and drops some. The sample lists around 94,000 clones, about 90% occurring once. The V call is TRBV10-1, the J call TRBJ2-4; D is possibly TRBD1 (6 bases). Sequenced sample: blood. The source is a woman under 30 in good health. In DNA form, the CDR3 reads TGCGCCAGCAGGGGGGCCGGGAAAGCCAAAAACATTCAGTACTTC. Its protein is CASRGAGKAKNIQYF.